This TCR beta chain was captured in a study of blood T cell repertoires in COVID-19 (dated by TCRdb to 2020 to 2021). Some background on the complete study: Samples from collaborators originated in the United States, Italy and Spain and spanned both the acute and convalescent phases of COVID-19. Where available, HLA class I and class II types were taken from metadata supplied by the sample provider and were not determined by assay-based typing. Samples came from the ongoing ImmuneRACE study (first 160 participants) plus 1,254 subjects from 6 global collaborators. The dataset comprised deeply sampled blood TCRbeta repertoires from subjects exposed to, actively infected with, or recovered from COVID-19. Sample metadata almost always included a de-identified subject ID, COVID-19 status, age in years and sex. The repertoires were made available in a free public database intended to serve as a resource for research on the immune response to SARS-CoV-2. The material from the prospective study consisted of cDNA or gDNA derived from T cells, B-cell-depleted T cells, or PBMCs. On the study overall, not on this receptor specifically: Clinical and demographic metadata were provided uncurated, with the amount varying by source and participant.

This clone was seen a few times. Its cognate antigen has yet to be identified. Base qualities are missing; no much larger clone stands one base away. TCRbeta CDR3 regions were amplified from genomic DNA using the immunoSEQ Assay, a bias-controlled multiplex PCR. In the source study's methods: The number of nucleated cells in each sample was estimated by amplification of reference gene primers within the assay. To quantify the absolute abundance of each unique TCRbeta CDR3 rearrangement, sequence reads were collapsed and filtered. For each sample, productive Simpson clonality was calculated as the square root of Simpson's diversity index across productive rearrangements. TCRdb's version of the immuneACCESS table is confined to in-frame rearrangements and falls short of the full clone set. An unresolved V gene accounts for under half of the shortfall where checked; the remainder is of unknown origin. The V and J calls and the clone size are those of that table, but D and trimming were determined from the DNA. This sample gives roughly 36,000 clones in total; 87% of them show up just once. The ten largest clones take up about 9.4% of the sample.

Whole blood was collected in K2EDTA tubes by collaborating institutions according to the institutions' own protocols. For TCRbeta analysis, collaborators shipped samples in one of three forms: frozen whole blood, isolated PBMCs, or DNA extracted from either of those sample types. From cysteine to phenylalanine, the CDR3 is 13 amino acids long. The retained sequence is limited to the CDR3, 39 bases, with the frame set at the first base. The germline V gene (reference sequence) provides CDR1 LNHDA and CDR2 SQIVND. At the junction V is shortened by 6 bases and J by 1 base, with 7 bases in between. This receptor was taken from a man older than 75 with active COVID-19. The V gene is TRBV19 and the J gene is TRBJ1-5; tentative D gene TRBD1, with 5 bases matching. The source material was peripheral blood. The CDR3 reads CASRDNSNQPQHF. The DNA reads as follows: TGTGCCAGTAGGGACAACAGCAATCAGCCCCAGCATTTT.